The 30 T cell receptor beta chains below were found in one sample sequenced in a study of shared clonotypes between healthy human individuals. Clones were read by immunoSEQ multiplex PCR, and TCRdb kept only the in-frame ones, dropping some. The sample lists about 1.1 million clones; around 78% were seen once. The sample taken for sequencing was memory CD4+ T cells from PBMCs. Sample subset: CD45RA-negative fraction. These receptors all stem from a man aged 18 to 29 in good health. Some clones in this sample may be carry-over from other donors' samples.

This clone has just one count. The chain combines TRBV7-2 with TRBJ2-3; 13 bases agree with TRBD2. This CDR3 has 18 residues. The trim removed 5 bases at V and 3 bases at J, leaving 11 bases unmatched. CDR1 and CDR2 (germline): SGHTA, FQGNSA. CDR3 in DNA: TGTGCCAGCAGCCGGACTAGCGGGAGTGGTTTTAATACAGATACGCAGTATTTT. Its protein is CASSRTSGSGFNTDTQYF.

The DNA of the CDR3 is TGTGCCAGCAGATCGGATGGCAATCAGCCCCAGCATTTT. Protein product: CASRSDGNQPQHF. The J gene is TRBJ1-5, the V gene TRBV2; D gene unclear. V was cut by 6 bases and J by 2 bases, with 8 bases left in between. Germline lookup yields CDR1 SNHLY and CDR2 FYNNEI. CDR3 length: 13 amino acids.

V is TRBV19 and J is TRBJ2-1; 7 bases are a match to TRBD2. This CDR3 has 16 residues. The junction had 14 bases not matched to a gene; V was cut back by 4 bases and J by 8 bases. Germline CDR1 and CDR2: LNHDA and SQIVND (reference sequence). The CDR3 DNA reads TGTGCCAGTAGTAGGGCCGGCGGGGAGGGATTAGATGAGCAGTTCTTC. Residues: CASSRAGGEGLDEQFF.

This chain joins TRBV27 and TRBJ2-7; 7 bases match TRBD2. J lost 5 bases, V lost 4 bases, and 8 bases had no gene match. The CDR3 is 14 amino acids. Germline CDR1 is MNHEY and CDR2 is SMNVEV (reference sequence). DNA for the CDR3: TGTGCCAGCAGTTGGACTAGTGGGAAGGACGAGCAGTACTTC. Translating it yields CASSWTSGKDEQYF.

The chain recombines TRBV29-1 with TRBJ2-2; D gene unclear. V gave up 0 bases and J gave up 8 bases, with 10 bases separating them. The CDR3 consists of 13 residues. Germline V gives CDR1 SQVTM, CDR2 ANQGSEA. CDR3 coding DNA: TGCAGCGTTGAAGAGGTGACACAAGGGGAGCTGTTTTTT. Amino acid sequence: CSVEEVTQGELFF.

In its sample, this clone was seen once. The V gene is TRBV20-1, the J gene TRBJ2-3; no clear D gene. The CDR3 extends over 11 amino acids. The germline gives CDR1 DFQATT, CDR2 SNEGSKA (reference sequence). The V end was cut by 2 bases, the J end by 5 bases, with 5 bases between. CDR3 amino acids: CSARIKDTQYF. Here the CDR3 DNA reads TGCAGTGCTAGAATTAAAGATACGCAGTATTTT.

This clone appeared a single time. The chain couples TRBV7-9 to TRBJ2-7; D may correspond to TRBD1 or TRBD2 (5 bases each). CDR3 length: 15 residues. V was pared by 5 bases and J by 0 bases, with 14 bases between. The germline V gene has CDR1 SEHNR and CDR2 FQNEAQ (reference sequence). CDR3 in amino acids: CASSAPGRSSYEQYF. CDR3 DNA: TGTGCCAGCAGCGCCCCGGGACGGAGCTCCTACGAGCAGTACTTC.

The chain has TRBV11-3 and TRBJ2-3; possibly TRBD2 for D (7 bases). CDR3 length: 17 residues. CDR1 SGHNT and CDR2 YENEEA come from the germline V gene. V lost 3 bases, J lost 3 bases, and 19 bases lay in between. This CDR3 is CASSLGRGPSVTDTQYF. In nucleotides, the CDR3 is TGTGCCAGCAGCTTGGGGCGGGGGCCTAGCGTTACAGATACGCAGTATTTT.

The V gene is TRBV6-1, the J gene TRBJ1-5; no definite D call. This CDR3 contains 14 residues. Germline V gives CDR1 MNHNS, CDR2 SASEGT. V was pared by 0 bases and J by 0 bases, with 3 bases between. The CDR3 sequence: CASSEAISNQPQHF. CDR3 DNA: TGTGCCAGCAGTGAAGCGATTAGCAATCAGCCCCAGCATTTT.

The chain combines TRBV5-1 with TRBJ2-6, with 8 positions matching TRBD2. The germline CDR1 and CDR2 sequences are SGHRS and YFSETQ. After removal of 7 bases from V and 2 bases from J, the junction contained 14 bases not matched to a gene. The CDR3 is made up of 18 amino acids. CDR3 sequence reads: CASSGRASGSAGANVLTF. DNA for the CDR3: TGCGCCAGCTCCGGGAGGGCCAGCGGGAGCGCTGGGGCCAACGTCCTGACTTTC.

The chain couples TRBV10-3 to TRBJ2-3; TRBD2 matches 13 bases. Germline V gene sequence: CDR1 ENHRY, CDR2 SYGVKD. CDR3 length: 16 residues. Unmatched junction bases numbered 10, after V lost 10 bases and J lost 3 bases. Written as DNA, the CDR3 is TGTGCCACCCAGCCCTGGACTAGCGGGAGTACAGATACGCAGTATTTT. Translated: CATQPWTSGSTDTQYF.

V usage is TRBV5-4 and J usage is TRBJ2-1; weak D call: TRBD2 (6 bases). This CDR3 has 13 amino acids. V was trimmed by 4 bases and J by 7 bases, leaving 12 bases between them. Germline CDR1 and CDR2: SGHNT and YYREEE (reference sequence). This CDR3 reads CASSPGVGNEQFF. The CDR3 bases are TGTGCCAGCAGCCCGGGAGTTGGAAATGAGCAGTTCTTC.

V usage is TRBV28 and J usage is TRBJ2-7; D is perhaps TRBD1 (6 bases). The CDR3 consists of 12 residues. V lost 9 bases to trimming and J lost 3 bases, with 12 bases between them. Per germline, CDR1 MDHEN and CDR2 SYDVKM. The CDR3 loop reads CASLRDNYEQYF. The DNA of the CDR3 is TGTGCCAGTTTACGGGACAACTACGAGCAGTACTTC. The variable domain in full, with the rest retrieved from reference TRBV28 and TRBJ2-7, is DVKVTQSSRYLVKRTGEKVFLECVQDMDHENMFWYRQDPGLGLRLIYFSYDVKMKEKGDIPEGYSVSREKKERFSLILESASTNQTSMYLCASLRDNYEQYFGPGTRLTVT.

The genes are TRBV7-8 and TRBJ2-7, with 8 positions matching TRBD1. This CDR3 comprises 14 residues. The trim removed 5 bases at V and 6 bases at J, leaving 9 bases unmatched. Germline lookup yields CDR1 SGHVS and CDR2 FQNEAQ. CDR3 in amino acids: CASSLTGAPPEQYF. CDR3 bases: TGTGCCAGCAGCCTGACAGGGGCCCCTCCCGAGCAGTACTTC.

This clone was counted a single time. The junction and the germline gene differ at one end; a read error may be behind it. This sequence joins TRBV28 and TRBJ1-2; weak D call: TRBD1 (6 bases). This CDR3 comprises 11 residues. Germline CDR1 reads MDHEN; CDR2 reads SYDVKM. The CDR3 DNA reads TGTGCCAGCAGTAGCCGACAGGCCCTCCTCTTC. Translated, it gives CASSSRQALLF.

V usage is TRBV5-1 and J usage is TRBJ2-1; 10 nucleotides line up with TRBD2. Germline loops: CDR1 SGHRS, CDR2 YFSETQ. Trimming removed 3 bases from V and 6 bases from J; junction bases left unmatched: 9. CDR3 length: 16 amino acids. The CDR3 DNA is TGCGCCAGCAGCTCGCCAAGAGCGGGAGGGATCAATGAGCAGTTCTTC. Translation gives CASSSPRAGGINEQFF.

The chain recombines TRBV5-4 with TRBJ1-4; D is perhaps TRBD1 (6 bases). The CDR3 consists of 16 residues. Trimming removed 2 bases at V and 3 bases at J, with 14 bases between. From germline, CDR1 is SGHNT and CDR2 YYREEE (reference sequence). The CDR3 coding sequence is TGTGCCAGCAGCTTCCTAGGGGGGTCCTCTAATGAAAAACTGTTTTTT. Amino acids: CASSFLGGSSNEKLFF.

In DNA form, the CDR3 reads TGTGCCATCAGTGAGCTGGGGCTAGCGGGGACCATAGGAGAGCAGTACTTC. As protein: CAISELGLAGTIGEQYF. The V and J genes are TRBV10-3 and TRBJ2-7; 9 bases match TRBD2. The CDR3 sequence is 17 residues long. The V gene's germline CDR1 is ENHRY and CDR2 SYGVKD. V lost 2 bases and J lost 7; bases outside the gene matches: 15.

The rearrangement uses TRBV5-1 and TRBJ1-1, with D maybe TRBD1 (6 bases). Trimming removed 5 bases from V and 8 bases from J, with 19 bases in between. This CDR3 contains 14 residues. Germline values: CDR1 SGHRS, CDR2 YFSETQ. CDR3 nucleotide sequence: TGCGCCAGCAGTCTAGACTTTGGGGGGGCCGAAGCTTTCTTT. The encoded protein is CASSLDFGGAEAFF. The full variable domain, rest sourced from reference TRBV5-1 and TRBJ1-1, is KAGVTQTPRYLIKTRGQQVTLSCSPISGHRSVSWYQQTPGQGLQFLFEYFSETQRNKGNFPGRFSGRQFSNSRSEMNVSTLELGDSALYLCASSLDFGGAEAFFGQGTRLTVV.

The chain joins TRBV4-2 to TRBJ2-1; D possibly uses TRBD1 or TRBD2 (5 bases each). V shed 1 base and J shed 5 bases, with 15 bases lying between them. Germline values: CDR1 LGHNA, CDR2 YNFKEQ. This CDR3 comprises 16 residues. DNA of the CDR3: TGTGCCAGCAGCCAAGGACCCGTGGGGGTGGACAATGAGCAGTTCTTC. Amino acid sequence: CASSQGPVGVDNEQFF.

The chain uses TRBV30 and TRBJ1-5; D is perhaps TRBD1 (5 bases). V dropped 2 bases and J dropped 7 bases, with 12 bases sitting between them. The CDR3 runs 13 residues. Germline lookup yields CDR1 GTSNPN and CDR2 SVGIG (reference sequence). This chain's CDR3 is CAWSQGTRQPQHF. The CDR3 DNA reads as TGTGCCTGGAGTCAAGGGACGCGACAGCCCCAGCATTTT.

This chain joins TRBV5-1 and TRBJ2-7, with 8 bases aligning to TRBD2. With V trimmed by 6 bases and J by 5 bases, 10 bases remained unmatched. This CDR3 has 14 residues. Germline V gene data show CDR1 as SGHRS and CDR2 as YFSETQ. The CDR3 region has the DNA TGCGCCAGCACCTCGGGAGGGCTGACAGACGAGCAGTACTTC. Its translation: CASTSGGLTDEQYF.

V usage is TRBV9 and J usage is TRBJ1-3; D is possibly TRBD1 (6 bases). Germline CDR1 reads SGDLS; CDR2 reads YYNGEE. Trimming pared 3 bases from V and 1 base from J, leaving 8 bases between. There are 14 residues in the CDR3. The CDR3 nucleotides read TGTGCCAGCAGCGCACAGGGATCTGGAAACACCATATATTTT. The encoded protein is CASSAQGSGNTIYF. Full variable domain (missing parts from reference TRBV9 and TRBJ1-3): DSGVTQTPKHLITATGQRVTLRCSPRSGDLSVYWYQQSLDQGLQFLIQYYNGEERAKGNILERFSAQQFPDLHSELNLSSLELGDSALYFCASSAQGSGNTIYFGEGSWLTVV.

Here the CDR3 DNA reads TGCAGCGTTACCCAGGGGCTAAGGGGCACTGAAGCTTTCTTT. Translation: CSVTQGLRGTEAFF. J is TRBJ1-1 and V is TRBV29-1; D perhaps matches TRBD1 (6 bases). Trimming removed 5 bases at V and 4 bases at J, with 17 bases between. The CDR3 is made up of 14 amino acids. In germline, CDR1 is SQVTM, CDR2 ANQGSEA.

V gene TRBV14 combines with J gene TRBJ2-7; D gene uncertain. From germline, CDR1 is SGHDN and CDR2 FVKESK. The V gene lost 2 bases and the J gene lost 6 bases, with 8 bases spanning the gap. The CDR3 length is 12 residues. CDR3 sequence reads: CASSQKVGEQYF. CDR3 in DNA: TGTGCCAGCAGCCAAAAGGTGGGCGAGCAGTACTTC.

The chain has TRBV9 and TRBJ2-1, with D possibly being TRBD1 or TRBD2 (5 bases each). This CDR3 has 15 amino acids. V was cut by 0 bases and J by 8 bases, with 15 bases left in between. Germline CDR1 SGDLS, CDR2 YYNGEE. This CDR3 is CASSVDYRGPHEQFF. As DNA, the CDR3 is TGTGCCAGCAGCGTAGATTACCGGGGACCCCATGAGCAGTTCTTC.

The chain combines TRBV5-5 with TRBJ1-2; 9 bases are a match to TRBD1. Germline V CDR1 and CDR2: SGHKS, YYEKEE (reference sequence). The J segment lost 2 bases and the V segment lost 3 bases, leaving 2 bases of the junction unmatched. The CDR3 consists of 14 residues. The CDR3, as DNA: TGTGCCAGCAGCTCACAGGGGGCAAACTATGGCTACACCTTC. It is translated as CASSSQGANYGYTF. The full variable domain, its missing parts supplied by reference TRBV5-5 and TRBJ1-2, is DAGVTQSPTHLIKTRGQQVTLRCSPISGHKSVSWYQQVLGQGPQFIFQYYEKEERGRGNFPDRFSARQFPNYSSELNVNALLLGDSALYLCASSSQGANYGYTFGSGTRLTVV.

CDR3 sequence reads: CASSLYRVDYTF. The CDR3 DNA follows: TGTGCCAGCAGCTTATACAGGGTAGACTACACCTTC. This sequence joins TRBV7-2 and TRBJ1-2; D might be TRBD1 (6 bases). The CDR3 covers 12 residues. V shed 2 bases and J shed 10 bases, with 11 bases lying between them. Germline V gene data show CDR1 as SGHTA and CDR2 as FQGNSA.

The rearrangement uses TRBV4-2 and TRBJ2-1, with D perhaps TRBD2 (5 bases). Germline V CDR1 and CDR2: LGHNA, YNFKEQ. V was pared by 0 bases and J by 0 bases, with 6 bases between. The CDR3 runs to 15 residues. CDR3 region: CASSQDEGSYNEQFF. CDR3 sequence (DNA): TGTGCCAGCAGCCAAGATGAGGGCTCCTACAATGAGCAGTTCTTC.

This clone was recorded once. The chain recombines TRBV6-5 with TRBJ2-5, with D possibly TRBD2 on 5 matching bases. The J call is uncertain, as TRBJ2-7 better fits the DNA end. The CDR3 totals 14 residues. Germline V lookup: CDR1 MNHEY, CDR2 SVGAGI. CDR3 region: CASRTPAGVHEQYF. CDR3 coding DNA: TGTGCCAGCAGAACCCCCGCCGGGGTCCACGAGCAGTACTTC.